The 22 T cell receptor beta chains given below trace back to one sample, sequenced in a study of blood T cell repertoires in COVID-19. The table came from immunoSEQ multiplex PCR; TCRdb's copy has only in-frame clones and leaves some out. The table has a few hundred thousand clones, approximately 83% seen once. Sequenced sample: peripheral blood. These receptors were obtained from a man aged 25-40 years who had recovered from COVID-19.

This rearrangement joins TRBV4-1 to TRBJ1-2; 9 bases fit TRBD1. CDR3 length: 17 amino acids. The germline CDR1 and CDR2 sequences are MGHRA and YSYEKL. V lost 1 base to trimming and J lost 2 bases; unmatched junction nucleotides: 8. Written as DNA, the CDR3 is TGCGCCAGCAGCCAAGTTCTTGCGACAGGGGGAAACTATGGCTACACCTTC. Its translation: CASSQVLATGGNYGYTF.

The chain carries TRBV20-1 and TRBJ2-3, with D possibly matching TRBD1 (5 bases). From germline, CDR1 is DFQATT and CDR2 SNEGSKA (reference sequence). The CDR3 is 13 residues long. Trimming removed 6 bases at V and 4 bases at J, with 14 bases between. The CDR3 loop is CSASSGSPDTQYF. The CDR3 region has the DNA TGCAGTGCGAGTTCAGGGTCACCAGATACGCAGTATTTT.

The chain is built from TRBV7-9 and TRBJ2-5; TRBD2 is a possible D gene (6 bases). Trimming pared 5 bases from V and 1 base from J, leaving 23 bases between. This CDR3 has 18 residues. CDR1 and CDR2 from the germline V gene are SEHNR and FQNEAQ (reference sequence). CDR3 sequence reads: CASSRGTSRSDFQETQYF. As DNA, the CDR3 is TGTGCCAGCAGCCGGGGGACGTCACGGTCTGACTTCCAAGAGACCCAGTACTTC. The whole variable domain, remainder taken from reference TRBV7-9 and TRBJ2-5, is DTGVSQNPRHKITKRGQNVTFRCDPISEHNRLYWYRQTLGQGPEFLTYFQNEAQLEKSRLLSDRFSAERPKGSFSTLEIQRTEQGDSAMYLCASSRGTSRSDFQETQYFGPGTRLLVL.

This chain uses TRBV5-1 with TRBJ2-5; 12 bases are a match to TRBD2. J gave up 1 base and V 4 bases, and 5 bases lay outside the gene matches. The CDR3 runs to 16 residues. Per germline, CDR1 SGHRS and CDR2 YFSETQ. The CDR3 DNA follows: TGCGCCAGCAGCCGAGGGACTAGCGGGTCCCAAGAGACCCAGTACTTC. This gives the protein CASSRGTSGSQETQYF.

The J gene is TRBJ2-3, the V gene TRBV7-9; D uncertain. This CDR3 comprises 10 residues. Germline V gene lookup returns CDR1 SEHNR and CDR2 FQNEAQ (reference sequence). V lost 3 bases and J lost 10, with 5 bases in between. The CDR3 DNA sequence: TGTGCCAGCAGCTTCCCGGCGCAGTATTTT. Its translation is CASSFPAQYF. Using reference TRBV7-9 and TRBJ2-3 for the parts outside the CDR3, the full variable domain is DTGVSQNPRHKITKRGQNVTFRCDPISEHNRLYWYRQTLGQGPEFLTYFQNEAQLEKSRLLSDRFSAERPKGSFSTLEIQRTEQGDSAMYLCASSFPAQYFGPGTRLTVL.

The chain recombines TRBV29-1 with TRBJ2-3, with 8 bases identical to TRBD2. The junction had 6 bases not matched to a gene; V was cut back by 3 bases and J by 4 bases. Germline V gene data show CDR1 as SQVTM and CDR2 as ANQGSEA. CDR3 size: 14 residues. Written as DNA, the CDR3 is TGCAGCGTTGATGCGGGGGGATTGGCAGATACGCAGTATTTT. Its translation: CSVDAGGLADTQYF.

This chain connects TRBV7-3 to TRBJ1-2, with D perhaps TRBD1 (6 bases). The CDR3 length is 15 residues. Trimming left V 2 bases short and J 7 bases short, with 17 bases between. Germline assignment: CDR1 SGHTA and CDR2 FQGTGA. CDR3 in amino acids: CASSLSKDSISGYTF. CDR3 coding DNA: TGTGCCAGCAGCTTATCGAAGGACAGCATCAGTGGCTACACCTTC.

As DNA, the CDR3 is TGTGCCAGCAGCAGAGTAGGGGGCGAGCAGTACTTC. Its translation is CASSRVGGEQYF. The rearrangement uses TRBV12-3 or TRBV12-4 and TRBJ2-7, with D possibly matching TRBD1 (6 bases). V was trimmed by 6 bases and J by 6 bases, leaving 12 bases between them. The CDR3 loop spans 12 amino acids.

CDR3 DNA sequence: TGTGCCAGCAGCCAAGATTCGACGGCAGGACTTCAGCCCCAGCATTTT. Its protein product is CASSQDSTAGLQPQHF. The rearrangement links TRBV4-2 to TRBJ1-5; D uncertain. There are 16 residues in the CDR3. V was cut by 0 bases and J by 6 bases, with 15 bases left in between. Germline V lookup: CDR1 LGHNA, CDR2 YNFKEQ.

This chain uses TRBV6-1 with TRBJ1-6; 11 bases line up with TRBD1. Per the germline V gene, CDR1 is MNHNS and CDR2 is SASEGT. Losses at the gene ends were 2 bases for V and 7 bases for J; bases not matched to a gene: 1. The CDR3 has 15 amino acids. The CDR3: CASSERTGGNSPLHF. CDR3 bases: TGTGCCAGCAGTGAAAGGACAGGGGGCAATTCACCCCTCCACTTT.

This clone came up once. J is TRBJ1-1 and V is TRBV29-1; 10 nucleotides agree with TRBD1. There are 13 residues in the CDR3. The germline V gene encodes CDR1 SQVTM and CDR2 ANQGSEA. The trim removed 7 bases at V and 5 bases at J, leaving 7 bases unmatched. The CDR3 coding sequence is TGCAGCGCCGGACAGGGGGTTGCAACTGAAGCTTTCTTT. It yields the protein CSAGQGVATEAFF.

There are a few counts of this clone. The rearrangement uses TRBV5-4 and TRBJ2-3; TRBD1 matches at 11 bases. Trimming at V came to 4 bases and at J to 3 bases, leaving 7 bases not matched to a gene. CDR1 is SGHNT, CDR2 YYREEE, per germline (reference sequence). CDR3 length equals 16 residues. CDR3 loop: CASSKGQGVITDTQYF. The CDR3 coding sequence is TGTGCCAGCAGCAAGGGACAGGGGGTGATAACAGATACGCAGTATTTT.

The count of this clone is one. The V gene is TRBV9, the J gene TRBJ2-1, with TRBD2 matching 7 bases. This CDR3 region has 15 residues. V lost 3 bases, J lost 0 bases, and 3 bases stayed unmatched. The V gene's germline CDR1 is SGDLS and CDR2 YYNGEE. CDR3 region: CASSDRLASYNEQFF. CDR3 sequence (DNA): TGTGCCAGCAGCGATAGACTAGCCTCCTACAATGAGCAGTTCTTC.

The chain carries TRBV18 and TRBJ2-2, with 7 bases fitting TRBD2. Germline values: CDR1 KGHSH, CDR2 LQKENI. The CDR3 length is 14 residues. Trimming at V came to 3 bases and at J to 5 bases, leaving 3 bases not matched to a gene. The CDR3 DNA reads TGTGCCAGCTCACCCTCCGGGGGGACCGGGGAGCTGTTTTTT. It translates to CASSPSGGTGELFF.

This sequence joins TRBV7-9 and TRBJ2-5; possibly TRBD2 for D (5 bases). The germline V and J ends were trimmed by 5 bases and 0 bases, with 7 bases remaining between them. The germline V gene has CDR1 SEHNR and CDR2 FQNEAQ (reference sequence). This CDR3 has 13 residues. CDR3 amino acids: CASSPLDQETQYF. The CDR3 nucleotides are TGTGCCAGCAGCCCACTAGACCAAGAGACCCAGTACTTC.

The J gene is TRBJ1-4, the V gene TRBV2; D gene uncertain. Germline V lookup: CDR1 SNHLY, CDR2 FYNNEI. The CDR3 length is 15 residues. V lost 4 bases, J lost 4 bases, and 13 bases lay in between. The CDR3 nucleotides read TGTGCCAGCAGTGGAAACGCCAGAAATAATGAAAAACTGTTTTTT. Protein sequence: CASSGNARNNEKLFF.

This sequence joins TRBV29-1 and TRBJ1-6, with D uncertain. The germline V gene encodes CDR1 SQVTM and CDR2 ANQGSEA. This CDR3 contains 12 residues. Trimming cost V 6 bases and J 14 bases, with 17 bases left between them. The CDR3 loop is CSVGSVDGALHF. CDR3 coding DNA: TGCAGCGTCGGCTCGGTTGATGGAGCCCTCCACTTT.

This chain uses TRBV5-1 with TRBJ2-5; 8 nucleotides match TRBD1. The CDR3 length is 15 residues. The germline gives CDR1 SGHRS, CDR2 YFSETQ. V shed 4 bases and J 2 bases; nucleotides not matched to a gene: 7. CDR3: CASSLGGQEQETQYF. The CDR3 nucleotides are TGCGCCAGCAGCCTGGGGGGACAGGAACAAGAGACCCAGTACTTC.

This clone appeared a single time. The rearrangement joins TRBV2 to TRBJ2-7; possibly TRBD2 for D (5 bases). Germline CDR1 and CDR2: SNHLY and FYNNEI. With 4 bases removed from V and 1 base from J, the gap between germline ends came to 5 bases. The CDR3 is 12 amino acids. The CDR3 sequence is CASSGESYEQYF. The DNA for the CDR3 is TGTGCCAGCAGTGGGGAGTCCTACGAGCAGTACTTC. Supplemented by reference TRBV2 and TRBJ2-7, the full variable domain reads EPEVTQTPSHQVTQMGQEVILRCVPISNHLYFYWYRQILGQKVEFLVSFYNNEISEKSEIFDDQFSVERPDGSNFTLKIRSTKLEDSAMYFCASSGESYEQYFGPGTRLTVT.

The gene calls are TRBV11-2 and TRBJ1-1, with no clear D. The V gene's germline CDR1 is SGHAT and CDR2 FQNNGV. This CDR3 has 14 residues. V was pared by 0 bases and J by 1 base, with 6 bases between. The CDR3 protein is CASSLESGNTEAFF. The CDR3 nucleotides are TGTGCCAGCAGCTTAGAATCGGGGAACACTGAAGCTTTCTTT.

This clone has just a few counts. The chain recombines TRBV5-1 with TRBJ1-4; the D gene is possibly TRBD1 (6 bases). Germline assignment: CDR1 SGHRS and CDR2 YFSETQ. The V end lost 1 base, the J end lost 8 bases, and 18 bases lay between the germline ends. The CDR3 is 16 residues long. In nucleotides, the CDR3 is TGCGCCAGCAGCTTGTACGCCGCAGGGGAAAGGGAAAAACTGTTTTTT. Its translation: CASSLYAAGEREKLFF.

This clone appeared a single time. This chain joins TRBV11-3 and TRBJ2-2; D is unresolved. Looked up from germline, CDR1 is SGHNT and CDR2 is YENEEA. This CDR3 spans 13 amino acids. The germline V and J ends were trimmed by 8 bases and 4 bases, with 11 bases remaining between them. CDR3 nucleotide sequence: TGTGCCAGCTCTATAACGAGCACCGGGGAGCTGTTTTTT. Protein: CASSITSTGELFF.